This TCR beta chain came from a study of immune heterogeneity within non-small cell lung tumors. Germline CDR1 and CDR2: SEHNR and FQNEAQ (reference sequence). V dropped 4 bases and J dropped 6; count of bases not matched to a gene: 4. The CDR3 has 13 residues. Bulk tumor gDNA, roughly 600 ng per sample, served as the TCR template. During surgery, each primary tumor gave multiple biopsies spaced as far apart as possible. With untreated, newly diagnosed non-small cell lung cancer, the patients went on to undergo curative surgery. In a multiplex PCR, 32 V and 13 J primers amplified TCR beta CDR3. TCRdb analysed the multiplex PCR reads with MiXCR anew, one entry per CDR3 protein. The table lists over 30,000 distinct CDR3 sequences, around 26% of them singletons.

This receptor was taken from a man between 35 and 55 years old with non-small cell lung cancer. J is TRBJ2-5 and V is TRBV7-9, with TRBD2 matching over 8 bases. Sequenced sample: lung tumor tissue. The CDR3 nucleotides read TGTGCCAGCAGCTCAAGCGGGAGAAAGACCCAGTACTTC. Translated: CASSSSGRKTQYF.